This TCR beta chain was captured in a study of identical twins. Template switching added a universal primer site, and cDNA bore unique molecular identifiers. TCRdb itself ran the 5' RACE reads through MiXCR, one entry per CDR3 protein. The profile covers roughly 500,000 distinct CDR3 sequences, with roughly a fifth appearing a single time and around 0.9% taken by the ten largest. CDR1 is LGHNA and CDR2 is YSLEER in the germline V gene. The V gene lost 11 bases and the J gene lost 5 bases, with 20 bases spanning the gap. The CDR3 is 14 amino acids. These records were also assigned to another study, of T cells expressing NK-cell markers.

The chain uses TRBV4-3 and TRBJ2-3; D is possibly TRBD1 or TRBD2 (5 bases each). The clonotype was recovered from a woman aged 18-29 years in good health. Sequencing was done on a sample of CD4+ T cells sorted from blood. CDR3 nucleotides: TGCGCCGACGGACGGGACGGTGGGGTAGATACGCAGTATTTT. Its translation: CADGRDGGVDTQYF.